A selection of T cell receptor beta chains follows, all from one sample in a study of T cell repertoires in cytomegalovirus infection. Their recognized antigens are unknown. One entry per CDR3 protein, called by TCRdb with MiXCR from the reads. The top ten clones hold roughly 17% of a sample with some 480,000 distinct CDR3 sequences, roughly a third of them seen once. Sequencing used cultured PBMCs, obtained from culture after CMV antigen stimulation. These receptors originate from a human donor in good health (CMV status not recorded). Some clones in this sample may be carry-over from other donors' samples. The CDR3 runs from the conserved cysteine through the conserved F or W. A D gene is named only where the DNA matches it firmly. Clone sizes are given selectively: once, few, many, or a class where the clone is expanded.

- 15 - TRBJ1-5 TRBV27 CASSSRTARNQPQHF TGTGCCAGCAGTTCTCGGACGGCGCGCAATCAGCCCCAGCATTTT
few 15 TRBD1 TRBJ2-2 TRBV11-2 CASSEGQVNTGELFF TGTGCCAGCAGCGAGGGACAGGTGAACACCGGGGAGCTGTTTTTT
- 15 - TRBJ2-5 TRBV5-1 CASSGTTDFQETQYF TGCGCCAGCAGCGGAACGACTGACTTTCAAGAGACCCAGTACTTC
many 17 - TRBJ2-1 TRBV12-3/TRBV12-4 CASSLTVGQLLRNEQFF TGTGCCAGCAGTTTAACTGTAGGACAGCTCTTAAGGAATGAGCAGTTCTTC
- 15 - TRBJ1-4 TRBV20-1 CSARDLPGRSEKLFF TGCAGTGCTAGAGATCTTCCAGGGCGCAGTGAAAAACTGTTTTTT
- 15 - TRBJ2-1 TRBV12-3/TRBV12-4 CASRGEEEPSNEQFF TGTGCCAGCAGGGGCGAGGAAGAACCGTCTAATGAGCAGTTCTTC
- 14 TRBD2 TRBJ2-5 TRBV2 CASTRDYSKETQYF TGTGCCAGCACACGGGACTATTCAAAAGAGACCCAGTACTTC
few 15 - TRBJ2-2 TRBV19 CASSGNRAVTGELFF TGTGCCAGTAGCGGTAACCGGGCGGTCACCGGGGAGCTGTTTTTT
few 15 - TRBJ1-3 TRBV7-2 CASSYTAGGGNTIYF TGTGCCAGCAGCTATACAGCCGGCGGGGGAAACACCATATATTTT
- 21 - TRBJ2-4 TRBV11-2 CASSLLRANKLTGAEKNIQYF TGTGCCAGCAGCCTCCTGCGGGCCAACAAGCTTACAGGAGCGGAAAAAAACATTCAGTACTTC
many 16 - TRBJ2-1 TRBV10-3 CAISETRIADYNEQFF TGTGCCATCAGTGAGACAAGAATAGCGGATTACAATGAGCAGTTCTTC
few 18 TRBD2 TRBJ2-2 TRBV7-2 CASSSTFGTSGSTGELFF TGTGCCAGCAGCTCTACTTTCGGGACTAGCGGGAGCACCGGGGAGCTGTTTTTT
- 13 - TRBJ2-1 TRBV11-3 CASSLDPRTEQFF TGTGCCAGCAGCTTAGACCCCCGGACAGAGCAGTTCTTC
- 14 - TRBJ1-5 TRBV5-6 CASSLSTSNQPQHF TGTGCCAGCAGCCTGTCGACTAGCAATCAGCCCCAGCATTTT
few 15 - TRBJ1-5 TRBV7-2 CASSLGDNSNQPQHF TGTGCCAGCAGCTTAGGGGATAATAGCAATCAGCCCCAGCATTTT
few 15 - TRBJ2-1 TRBV27 CATNNRAVRWNEQFF TGTGCCACCAACAACCGGGCAGTAAGGTGGAATGAGCAGTTCTTC